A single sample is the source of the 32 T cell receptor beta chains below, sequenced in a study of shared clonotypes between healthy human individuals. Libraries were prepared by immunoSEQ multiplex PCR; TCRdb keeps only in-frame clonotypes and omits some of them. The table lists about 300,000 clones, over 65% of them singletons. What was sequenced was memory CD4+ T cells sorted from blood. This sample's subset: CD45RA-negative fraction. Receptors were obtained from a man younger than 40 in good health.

CDR3 DNA sequence: TGTGCCAGCTCCCCCGAGAGAACTGAAGCTTTCTTT. It is translated as CASSPERTEAFF. The gene calls are TRBV18 and TRBJ1-1, with D uncertain. CDR1 KGHSH and CDR2 LQKENI come from the germline V gene. There are 12 residues in the CDR3. V was trimmed by 6 bases and J by 5 bases, leaving 10 bases between them.

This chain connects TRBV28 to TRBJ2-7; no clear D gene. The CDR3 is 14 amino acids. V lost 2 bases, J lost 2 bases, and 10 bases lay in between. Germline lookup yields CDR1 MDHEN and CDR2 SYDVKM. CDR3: CASSLGPPTYEQYF. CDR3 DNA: TGTGCCAGCAGTTTAGGCCCCCCAACCTACGAGCAGTACTTC.

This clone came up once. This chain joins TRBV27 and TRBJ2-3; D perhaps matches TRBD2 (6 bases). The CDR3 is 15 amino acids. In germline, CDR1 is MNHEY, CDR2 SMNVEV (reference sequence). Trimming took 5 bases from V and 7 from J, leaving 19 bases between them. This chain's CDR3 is CASSTEGLQSHTQYF. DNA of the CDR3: TGTGCCAGCAGTACTGAGGGACTCCAAAGTCATACGCAGTATTTT.

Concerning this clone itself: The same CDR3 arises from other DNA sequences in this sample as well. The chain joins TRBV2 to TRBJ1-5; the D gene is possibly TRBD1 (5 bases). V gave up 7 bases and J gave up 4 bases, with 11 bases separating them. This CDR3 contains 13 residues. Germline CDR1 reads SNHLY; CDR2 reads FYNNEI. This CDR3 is CASNGDSNQPQHF. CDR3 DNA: TGTGCCAGCAACGGGGACTCTAATCAGCCCCAGCATTTT.

The CDR3 sequence is CSVEFGFGRVGLGNEQFF. CDR3 bases: TGCAGCGTTGAATTTGGGTTCGGGAGGGTTGGGCTTGGCAATGAGCAGTTCTTC. The chain joins TRBV29-1 to TRBJ2-1, with 8 bases fitting TRBD2. CDR3 size: 18 residues. V dropped 2 bases and J dropped 6; count of bases not matched to a gene: 18. Germline V lookup: CDR1 SQVTM, CDR2 ANQGSEA.

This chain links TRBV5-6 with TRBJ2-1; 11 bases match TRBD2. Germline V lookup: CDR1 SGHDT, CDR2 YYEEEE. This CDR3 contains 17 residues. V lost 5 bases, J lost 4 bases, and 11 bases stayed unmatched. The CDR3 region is CASSSGLAGLRYNEQFF. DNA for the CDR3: TGTGCCAGCAGTTCCGGACTAGCGGGTCTCCGTTACAATGAGCAGTTCTTC.

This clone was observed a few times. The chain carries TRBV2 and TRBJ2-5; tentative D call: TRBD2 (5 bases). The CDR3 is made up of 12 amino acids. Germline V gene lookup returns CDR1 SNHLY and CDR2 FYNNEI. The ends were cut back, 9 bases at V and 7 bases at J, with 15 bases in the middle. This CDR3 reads CARTSEGGTQYF. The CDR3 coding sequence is TGTGCCAGGACAAGCGAGGGCGGGACCCAGTACTTC.

CDR3 residues: CASSDGVPNEKLFF. CDR3 bases: TGTGCCAGCAGTGACGGGGTCCCTAATGAAAAACTGTTTTTT. V gene TRBV6-5 combines with J gene TRBJ1-4; D gene unclear. CDR3 length: 14 amino acids. Germline V gives CDR1 MNHEY, CDR2 SVGAGI. V lost 5 bases and J lost 3, with 10 bases in between.

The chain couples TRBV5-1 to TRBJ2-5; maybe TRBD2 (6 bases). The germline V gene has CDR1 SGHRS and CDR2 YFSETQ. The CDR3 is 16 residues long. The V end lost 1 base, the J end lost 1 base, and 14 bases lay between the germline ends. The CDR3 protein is CASSLLGGGAQETQYF. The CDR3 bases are TGCGCCAGCAGCTTGTTGGGAGGAGGAGCCCAAGAGACCCAGTACTTC.

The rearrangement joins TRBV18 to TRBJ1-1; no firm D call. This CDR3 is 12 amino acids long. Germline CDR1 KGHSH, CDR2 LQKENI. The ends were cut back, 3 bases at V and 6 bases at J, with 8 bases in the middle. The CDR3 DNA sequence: TGTGCCAGCTCACCGTCCGCTTCTGAAGCTTTCTTT. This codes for CASSPSASEAFF.

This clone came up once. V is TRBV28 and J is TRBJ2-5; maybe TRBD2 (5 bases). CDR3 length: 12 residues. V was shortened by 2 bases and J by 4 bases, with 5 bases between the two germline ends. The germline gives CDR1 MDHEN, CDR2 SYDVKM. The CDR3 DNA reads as TGTGCCAGCAGTTTAGCGGGAGAGACCCAGTACTTC. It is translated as CASSLAGETQYF.

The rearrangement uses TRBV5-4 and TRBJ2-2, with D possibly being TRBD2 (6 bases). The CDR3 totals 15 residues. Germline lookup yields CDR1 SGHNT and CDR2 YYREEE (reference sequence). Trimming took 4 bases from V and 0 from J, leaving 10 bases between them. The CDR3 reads CASSGGTPNTGELFF. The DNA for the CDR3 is TGTGCCAGCAGCGGGGGGACTCCGAACACCGGGGAGCTGTTTTTT.

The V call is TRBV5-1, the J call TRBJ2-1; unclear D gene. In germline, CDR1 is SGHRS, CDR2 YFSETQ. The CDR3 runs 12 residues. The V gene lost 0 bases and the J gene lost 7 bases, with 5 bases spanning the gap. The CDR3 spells CASSLERNEQFF. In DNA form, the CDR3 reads TGCGCCAGCAGCTTGGAAAGGAATGAGCAGTTCTTC. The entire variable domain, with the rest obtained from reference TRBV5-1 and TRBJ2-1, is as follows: KAGVTQTPRYLIKTRGQQVTLSCSPISGHRSVSWYQQTPGQGLQFLFEYFSETQRNKGNFPGRFSGRQFSNSRSEMNVSTLELGDSALYLCASSLERNEQFFGPGTRLTVL.

This CDR3 is CSALGDGYEQYF. The CDR3 nucleotides are TGCAGCGCTTTGGGGGATGGCTACGAGCAGTACTTC. The genes are TRBV29-1 and TRBJ2-5; D possibly matches TRBD1 or TRBD2 (5 bases each). The end of the DNA is better explained by TRBJ2-7, so the J call may be wrong. The germline V gene encodes CDR1 SQVTM and CDR2 ANQGSEA. CDR3 length equals 12 residues.

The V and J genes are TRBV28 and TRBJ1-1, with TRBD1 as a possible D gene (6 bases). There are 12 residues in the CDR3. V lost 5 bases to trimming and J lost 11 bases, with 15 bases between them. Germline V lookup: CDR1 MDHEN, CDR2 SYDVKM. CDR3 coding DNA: TGTGCCAGCAGTGGCCGGGGGGCCGGGGCTTTCTTT. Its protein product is CASSGRGAGAFF. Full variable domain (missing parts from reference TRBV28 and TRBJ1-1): DVKVTQSSRYLVKRTGEKVFLECVQDMDHENMFWYRQDPGLGLRLIYFSYDVKMKEKGDIPEGYSVSREKKERFSLILESASTNQTSMYLCASSGRGAGAFFGQGTRLTVV.

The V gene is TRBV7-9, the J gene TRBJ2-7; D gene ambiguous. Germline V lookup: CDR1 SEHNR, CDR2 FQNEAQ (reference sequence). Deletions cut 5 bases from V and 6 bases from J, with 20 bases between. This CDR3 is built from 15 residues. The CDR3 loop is CASSPTKSDGTEQYF. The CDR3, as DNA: TGTGCCAGCAGCCCCACCAAATCGGACGGAACCGAGCAGTACTTC.

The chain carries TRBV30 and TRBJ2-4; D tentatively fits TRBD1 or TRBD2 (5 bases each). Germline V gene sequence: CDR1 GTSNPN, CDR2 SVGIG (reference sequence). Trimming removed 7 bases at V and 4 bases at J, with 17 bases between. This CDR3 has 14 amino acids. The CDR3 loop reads CASRPGRGKNIQYF. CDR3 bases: TGTGCCTCGAGACCGGGAAGGGGTAAAAACATTCAGTACTTC.

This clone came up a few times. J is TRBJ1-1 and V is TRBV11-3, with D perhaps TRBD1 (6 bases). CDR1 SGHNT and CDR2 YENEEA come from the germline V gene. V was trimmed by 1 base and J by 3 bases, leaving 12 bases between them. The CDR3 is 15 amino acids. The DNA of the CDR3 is TGTGCCAGCAGCTTAGGGGGGCCGGGGGACACTGAAGCTTTCTTT. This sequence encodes CASSLGGPGDTEAFF.

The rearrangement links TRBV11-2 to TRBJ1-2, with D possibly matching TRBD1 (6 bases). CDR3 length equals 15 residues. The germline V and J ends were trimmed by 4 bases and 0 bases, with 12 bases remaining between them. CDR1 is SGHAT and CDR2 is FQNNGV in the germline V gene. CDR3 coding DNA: TGTGCCAGCAGCTCTACAGGGAGAGCTAACTATGGCTACACCTTC. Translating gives CASSSTGRANYGYTF.

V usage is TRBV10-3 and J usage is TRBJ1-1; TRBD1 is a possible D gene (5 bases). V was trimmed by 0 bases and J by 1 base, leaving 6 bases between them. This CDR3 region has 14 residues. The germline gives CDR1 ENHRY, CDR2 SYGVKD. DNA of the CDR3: TGTGCCATCAGTGAGTCGAGGGGGAACACTGAAGCTTTCTTT. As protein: CAISESRGNTEAFF.

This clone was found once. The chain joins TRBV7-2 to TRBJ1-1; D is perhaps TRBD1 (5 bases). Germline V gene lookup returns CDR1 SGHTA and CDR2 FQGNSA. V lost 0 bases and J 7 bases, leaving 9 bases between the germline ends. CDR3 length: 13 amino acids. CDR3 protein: CASSLAGTVEAFF. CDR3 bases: TGTGCCAGCAGCTTAGCCGGGACGGTTGAAGCTTTCTTT.

In DNA, the CDR3 is TGTGCAAGTCGCTTAGTGTCGTACTCTGGAAACACCATATATTTT. It translates to CASRLVSYSGNTIYF. V is TRBV12-2 and J is TRBJ1-3. TRBV12-2 is designated a pseudogene. The CDR3 has 15 residues.

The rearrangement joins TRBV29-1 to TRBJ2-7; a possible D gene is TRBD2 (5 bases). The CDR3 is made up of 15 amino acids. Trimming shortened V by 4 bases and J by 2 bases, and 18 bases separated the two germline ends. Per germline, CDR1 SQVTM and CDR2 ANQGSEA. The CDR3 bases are TGCAGCGTTGTGCCCGCCCGGGTGCGGGCCTACGAGCAGTACTTC. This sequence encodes CSVVPARVRAYEQYF.

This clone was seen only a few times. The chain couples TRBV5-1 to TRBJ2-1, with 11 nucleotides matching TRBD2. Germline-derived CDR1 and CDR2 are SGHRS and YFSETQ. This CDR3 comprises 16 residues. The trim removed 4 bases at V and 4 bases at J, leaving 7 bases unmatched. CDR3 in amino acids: CASSPKLAGEYNEQFF. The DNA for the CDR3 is TGCGCCAGCAGCCCCAAACTAGCGGGAGAATACAATGAGCAGTTCTTC.

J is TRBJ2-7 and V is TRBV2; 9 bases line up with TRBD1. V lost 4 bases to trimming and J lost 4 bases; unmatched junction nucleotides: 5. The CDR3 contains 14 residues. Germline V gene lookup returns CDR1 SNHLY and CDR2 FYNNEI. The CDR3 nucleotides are TGTGCCAGCAGTGCTGGGACAGGGATGTACGAGCAGTACTTC. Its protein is CASSAGTGMYEQYF.

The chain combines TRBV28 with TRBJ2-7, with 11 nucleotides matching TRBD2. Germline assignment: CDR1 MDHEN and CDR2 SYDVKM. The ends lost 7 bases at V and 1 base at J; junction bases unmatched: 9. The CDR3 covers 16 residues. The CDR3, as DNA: TGTGCCAGCATGCAAAGAACTAGCGGGAGTTCCTACGAGCAGTACTTC. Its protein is CASMQRTSGSSYEQYF.

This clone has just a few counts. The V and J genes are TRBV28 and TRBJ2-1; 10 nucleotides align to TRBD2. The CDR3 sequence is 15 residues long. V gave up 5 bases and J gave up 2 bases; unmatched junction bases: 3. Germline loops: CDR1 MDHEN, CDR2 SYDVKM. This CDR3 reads CASSILAGPYNEQFF. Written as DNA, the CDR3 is TGTGCCAGCAGTATACTAGCGGGACCCTACAATGAGCAGTTCTTC.

DNA of the CDR3: TGCGCCAGCAGCTCTACCGGGACAGGGGAAGATACGCAGTATTTT. This sequence encodes CASSSTGTGEDTQYF. The V and J genes are TRBV5-1 and TRBJ2-3, with 10 bases fitting TRBD1. The CDR3 totals 15 residues. Losses at the gene ends were 3 bases for V and 5 bases for J; bases not matched to a gene: 6. The germline V gene has CDR1 SGHRS and CDR2 YFSETQ.

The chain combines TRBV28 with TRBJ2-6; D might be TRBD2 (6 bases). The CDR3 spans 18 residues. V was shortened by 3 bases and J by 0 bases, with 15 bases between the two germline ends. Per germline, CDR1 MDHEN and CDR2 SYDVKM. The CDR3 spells CASSLSGGMSSGANVLTF. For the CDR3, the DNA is TGTGCCAGCAGTTTGAGCGGCGGGATGAGCTCTGGGGCCAACGTCCTGACTTTC.

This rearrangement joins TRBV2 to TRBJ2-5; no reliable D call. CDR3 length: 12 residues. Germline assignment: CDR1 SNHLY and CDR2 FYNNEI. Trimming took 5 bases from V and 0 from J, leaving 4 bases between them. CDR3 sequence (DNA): TGTGCCAGCAGTATGTACCAAGAGACCCAGTACTTC. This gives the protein CASSMYQETQYF.

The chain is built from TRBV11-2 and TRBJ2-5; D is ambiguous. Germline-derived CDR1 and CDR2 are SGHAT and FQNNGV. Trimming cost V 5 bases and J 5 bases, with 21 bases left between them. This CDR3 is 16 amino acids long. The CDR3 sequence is CASSHTAARRGETQYF. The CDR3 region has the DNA TGTGCCAGCAGCCACACGGCTGCCCGTCGCGGTGAGACCCAGTACTTC.

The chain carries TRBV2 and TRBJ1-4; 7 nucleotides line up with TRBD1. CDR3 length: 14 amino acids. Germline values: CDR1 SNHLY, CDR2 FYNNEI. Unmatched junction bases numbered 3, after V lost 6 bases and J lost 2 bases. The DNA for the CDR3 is TGTGCCAGCAGGCTCAGGGGGACTAATGAAAAACTGTTTTTT. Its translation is CASRLRGTNEKLFF. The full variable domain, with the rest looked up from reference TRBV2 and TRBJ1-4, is EPEVTQTPSHQVTQMGQEVILRCVPISNHLYFYWYRQILGQKVEFLVSFYNNEISEKSEIFDDQFSVERPDGSNFTLKIRSTKLEDSAMYFCASRLRGTNEKLFFGSGTQLSVL.